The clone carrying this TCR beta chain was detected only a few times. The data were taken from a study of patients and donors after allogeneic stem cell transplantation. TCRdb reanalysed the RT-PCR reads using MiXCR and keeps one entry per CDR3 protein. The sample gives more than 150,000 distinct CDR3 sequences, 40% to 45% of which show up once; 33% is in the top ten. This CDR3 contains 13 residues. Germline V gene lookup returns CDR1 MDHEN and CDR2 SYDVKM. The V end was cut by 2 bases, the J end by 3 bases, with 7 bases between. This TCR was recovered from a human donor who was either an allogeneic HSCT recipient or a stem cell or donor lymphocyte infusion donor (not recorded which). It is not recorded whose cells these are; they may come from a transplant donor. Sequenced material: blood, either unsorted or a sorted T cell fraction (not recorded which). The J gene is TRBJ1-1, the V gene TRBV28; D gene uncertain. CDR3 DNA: TGTGCCAGCAGTTTAGTCTCGTACACTGAAGCTTTCTTT. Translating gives CASSLVSYTEAFF.